Listed below are T cell receptor beta chains from one sample, sequenced in a study of OX40 agonist ivuxolimab in advanced cancers. Some clones are missing from TCRdb's copy, which holds only in-frame ones; the method was immunoSEQ multiplex PCR. The sample carries about 84,000 clones, approximately 90% recorded once. The sequences come from CD4+ or CD8+ T cells sorted from blood, collected in a trial of the OX40 agonist ivuxolimab. Every receptor here comes from an adult with an advanced solid tumor such as melanoma, head and neck, liver or kidney cancer. CDR3s include the opening cysteine and the closing phenylalanine or tryptophan. A D gene is named only where the DNA matches it firmly. The listing skips clone size in some rows; elsewhere it reads once, few, many or a size class.

J gene: TRBJ1-6; CDR3 length: 15; V gene: TRBV30; D gene: TRBD1; clone size: few; CDR3 DNA: TGTGCCTGGACCCACCGGGACAGGGTGACTTCACCCCTCCACTTT; CDR3 protein: CAWTHRDRVTSPLHF
J gene: TRBJ2-3; CDR3 length: 14; V gene: TRBV5-1; D gene: TRBD2; clone size: NA; CDR3 DNA: TGCGCCAGCGGACTAGCGGGCGGAACAGATACGCAGTATTTT; CDR3 protein: CASGLAGGTDTQYF
J gene: TRBJ2-2; CDR3 length: 16; V gene: TRBV5-1; D gene: TRBD2; clone size: NA; CDR3 DNA: TGCGCCAGCAGCTTTGGCTTAGCGGGAGGTAACGGGGAGCTGTTTTTT; CDR3 protein: CASSFGLAGGNGELFF
J gene: TRBJ1-1; CDR3 length: 13; V gene: TRBV29-1; D gene: NA; clone size: NA; CDR3 DNA: TGCAGCGTTGAACGGCGGGGAGGGGGTGAAGCTTTCTTT; CDR3 protein: CSVERRGGGEAFF
J gene: TRBJ1-1; CDR3 length: 11; V gene: TRBV5-6; D gene: NA; clone size: NA; CDR3 DNA: TGTGCCAGCAGGTGTGGGACCGGCGCTTTCTTT; CDR3 protein: CASRCGTGAFF
J gene: TRBJ2-1; CDR3 length: 15; V gene: TRBV19; D gene: TRBD2; clone size: NA; CDR3 DNA: TGTGCCAGTACCCGGACGGCGGGGGGGCTCCCTGAGCAGTTCTTC; CDR3 protein: CASTRTAGGLPEQFF
J gene: TRBJ1-4; CDR3 length: 13; V gene: TRBV27; D gene: TRBD1; clone size: NA; CDR3 DNA: TGTGCCAGCGGGGGGACAGGGCCGAGGCAACTGTTTTTT; CDR3 protein: CASGGTGPRQLFF
J gene: TRBJ1-6; CDR3 length: 12; V gene: TRBV30; D gene: NA; clone size: once; CDR3 DNA: TGTGCCTGGGGACAGCATAATTCACCCCTCCACTTT; CDR3 protein: CAWGQHNSPLHF
J gene: TRBJ1-1; CDR3 length: 16; V gene: TRBV7-9; D gene: NA; clone size: once; CDR3 DNA: TGTGCCAGCAGCTTTCAAGGGCCCCTCGGGAACACTGAAGCTTTCTTT; CDR3 protein: CASSFQGPLGNTEAFF
J gene: TRBJ2-1; CDR3 length: 13; V gene: TRBV30; D gene: TRBD2; clone size: NA; CDR3 DNA: TGTGCCGGGACTAGCGGGGGGTTGGATGAGCAGTTCTTC; CDR3 protein: CAGTSGGLDEQFF
J gene: TRBJ2-3; CDR3 length: 17; V gene: TRBV7-3; D gene: TRBD2; clone size: NA; CDR3 DNA: TGTGCCAGCAGCTTAACGAGTAGCGGGGGGATCACAGATACGCAGTATTTT; CDR3 protein: CASSLTSSGGITDTQYF
J gene: TRBJ1-1; CDR3 length: 12; V gene: TRBV18; D gene: NA; clone size: NA; CDR3 DNA: TGTGCCAGCTCACCAACTTCAGGGCAAGCTTTCTTT; CDR3 protein: CASSPTSGQAFF
J gene: TRBJ1-5; CDR3 length: 13; V gene: TRBV29-1; D gene: NA; clone size: NA; CDR3 DNA: TGCAGCGTTGGTGGCAGCCAGAATCAGCCCCAGCATTTT; CDR3 protein: CSVGGSQNQPQHF
J gene: TRBJ1-2; CDR3 length: 12; V gene: TRBV30; D gene: NA; clone size: NA; CDR3 DNA: TGTGCCTGGAGTAGGGGGGTCCGGGGCTACACCTTC; CDR3 protein: CAWSRGVRGYTF
J gene: TRBJ1-6; CDR3 length: 13; V gene: TRBV11-2; D gene: NA; clone size: NA; CDR3 DNA: TGTGCCAGCAGCTTAGGGGACAAATTTCCCCTCCACTTT; CDR3 protein: CASSLGDKFPLHF
J gene: TRBJ1-5; CDR3 length: 13; V gene: TRBV6-1; D gene: NA; clone size: once; CDR3 DNA: TGTGCCAGCAGTCAGTCCTTGGATCAGCCCCAGCATTTT; CDR3 protein: CASSQSLDQPQHF
J gene: TRBJ1-3; CDR3 length: 15; V gene: TRBV7-6; D gene: NA; clone size: NA; CDR3 DNA: TGTGCCAGCAGCGCGACACTCAGGAGTAGAAACACCATATATTTT; CDR3 protein: CASSATLRSRNTIYF
J gene: TRBJ2-7; CDR3 length: 15; V gene: TRBV14; D gene: NA; clone size: NA; CDR3 DNA: TGTGCCAGCAGCCAAACGGGGCAGCTGGGATACGAGCAGTACTTC; CDR3 protein: CASSQTGQLGYEQYF
J gene: TRBJ2-3; CDR3 length: 13; V gene: TRBV5-1; D gene: NA; clone size: NA; CDR3 DNA: TGCGCCAGCAGCTTGGACGGCACAGATACGCAGTATTTT; CDR3 protein: CASSLDGTDTQYF
J gene: TRBJ1-1; CDR3 length: 15; V gene: TRBV7-9; D gene: NA; clone size: NA; CDR3 DNA: TGTGCCAGCAGCTTAGACCCGGGACAGAACACTGAAGCTTTCTTT; CDR3 protein: CASSLDPGQNTEAFF
J gene: TRBJ2-3; CDR3 length: 18; V gene: TRBV21-1; D gene: NA; clone size: NA; CDR3 DNA: TGTGCCAGCAGCTTCTACGACCTACGGTGGGTCGGGACAGATACGCAGTATTTT; CDR3 protein: CASSFYDLRWVGTDTQYF
J gene: TRBJ2-5; CDR3 length: 16; V gene: TRBV5-1; D gene: TRBD2; clone size: once; CDR3 DNA: TGCGCCAGCAGGTCGGGACTAGCGGGCGCCCAAGAGACCCAGTACTTC; CDR3 protein: CASRSGLAGAQETQYF
J gene: TRBJ2-5; CDR3 length: 15; V gene: TRBV27; D gene: TRBD2; clone size: once; CDR3 DNA: TGTGCCAGCAGGACCAAGGGGCGGGGGGAAGAGACCCAGTACTTC; CDR3 protein: CASRTKGRGEETQYF
J gene: TRBJ2-2; CDR3 length: 15; V gene: TRBV2; D gene: TRBD1; clone size: NA; CDR3 DNA: TGTGCCAGCAGACCGGGACAGGGAAGGACCGGGGAGCTGTTTTTT; CDR3 protein: CASRPGQGRTGELFF
J gene: TRBJ2-2; CDR3 length: 17; V gene: TRBV25-1; D gene: TRBD1; clone size: NA; CDR3 DNA: TGTGCCAGCAGTGAAAGACAGGGGGCGCGTGGCACCGGGGAGCTGTTTTTT; CDR3 protein: CASSERQGARGTGELFF
J gene: TRBJ1-5; CDR3 length: 13; V gene: TRBV28; D gene: NA; clone size: NA; CDR3 DNA: TGTGCCAGCAGAGGGGGGGCAGGACAGCCCCAGCATTTT; CDR3 protein: CASRGGAGQPQHF
J gene: TRBJ2-6; CDR3 length: 12; V gene: TRBV5-1; D gene: NA; clone size: NA; CDR3 DNA: TGCGCCAGCAGCTTATTCGGTAGGGTCCTGACTTTC; CDR3 protein: CASSLFGRVLTF
J gene: TRBJ1-1; CDR3 length: 12; V gene: TRBV6-1; D gene: TRBD1; clone size: NA; CDR3 DNA: TGTGCCAGCAGACAGGACAGGGGGCCGGCTTTCTTT; CDR3 protein: CASRQDRGPAFF
J gene: TRBJ2-5; CDR3 length: 16; V gene: TRBV5-6; D gene: NA; clone size: once; CDR3 DNA: TGTGCCAGCAGCTTGAGGAGCACCGGAGGTGGAGAGACCCAGTACTTC; CDR3 protein: CASSLRSTGGGETQYF
J gene: TRBJ2-1; CDR3 length: 15; V gene: TRBV5-4; D gene: NA; clone size: NA; CDR3 DNA: TGTGCCAGCAGCCACGGGGGGCAGCCAAGGAATGAGCAGTTCTTC; CDR3 protein: CASSHGGQPRNEQFF
J gene: TRBJ2-2; CDR3 length: 17; V gene: TRBV5-4; D gene: TRBD2; clone size: few; CDR3 DNA: TGTGCCAGCAGCTTGGGGCGACTAGCGGGAGACTCCGGGGAGCTGTTTTTT; CDR3 protein: CASSLGRLAGDSGELFF
J gene: TRBJ2-1; CDR3 length: 15; V gene: TRBV11-1; D gene: NA; clone size: NA; CDR3 DNA: TGTGCCAGCAGCTTAGGGACTCCCCGACACAATGAGCAGTTCTTC; CDR3 protein: CASSLGTPRHNEQFF
J gene: TRBJ1-1; CDR3 length: 11; V gene: TRBV19; D gene: TRBD1; clone size: NA; CDR3 DNA: TGTGCCACGACAGGGTACACTGAAGCTTTCTTT; CDR3 protein: CATTGYTEAFF
J gene: TRBJ2-5; CDR3 length: 17; V gene: TRBV2; D gene: TRBD2; clone size: NA; CDR3 DNA: TGTGCCAGCAGTGAAAAGGCTAGCGGGAGGGCCCGGGAGACCCAGTACTTC; CDR3 protein: CASSEKASGRARETQYF
J gene: TRBJ2-7; CDR3 length: 14; V gene: TRBV7-2; D gene: NA; clone size: NA; CDR3 DNA: TGTGCCAGCAGCTTTTCAACAGCAGGCTACGAGCAGTACTTC; CDR3 protein: CASSFSTAGYEQYF
J gene: TRBJ2-7; CDR3 length: 15; V gene: TRBV5-1; D gene: NA; clone size: NA; CDR3 DNA: TGCGCCAGCAGCTTGGGGCAGACCGATACCAACGAGCAGTACTTC; CDR3 protein: CASSLGQTDTNEQYF
J gene: TRBJ1-2; CDR3 length: 13; V gene: TRBV7-3; D gene: NA; clone size: NA; CDR3 DNA: TGTGCCAGCAGCCCCGGACCCCAGGACGGCTACACCTTC; CDR3 protein: CASSPGPQDGYTF
J gene: TRBJ2-7; CDR3 length: 14; V gene: TRBV2; D gene: TRBD1; clone size: NA; CDR3 DNA: TGTGCCAGCAGCGGGGACAGGACAAACTACGAGCAGTACTTC; CDR3 protein: CASSGDRTNYEQYF
J gene: TRBJ2-7; CDR3 length: 15; V gene: TRBV5-1; D gene: NA; clone size: NA; CDR3 DNA: TGCGCCAGCAGCCAGAGTCAAGTCAGGTCTTCCGAGCAGTACTTC; CDR3 protein: CASSQSQVRSSEQYF